These T cell receptor beta chains were read from a single sample in a study of cytomegalovirus exposure and HLA in healthy donors. Some clones are missing from TCRdb's copy, which holds only in-frame ones; the method was immunoSEQ multiplex PCR. The table records about 160,000 clones, about three quarters of them present only once. The source material was PBMCs. Every receptor here comes from a female donor in good health and CMV-seronegative. Both conserved end residues are part of each CDR3. A D gene is named only where the DNA matches it firmly. Size is stated for part of the rows, as once, few or many counts, or as a class when the clone is expanded.

clone_size	v_call	d_call	j_call	cdr3_nt	cdr3_aa
-	TRBV7-6	TRBD2	TRBJ2-5	TGTGCCAGCAGCCCAAGCGGGAGGGCCTTTGGGGGTGAGACCCAGTACTTC	CASSPSGRAFGGETQYF
-	TRBV7-8	TRBD2	TRBJ2-5	TGTGCCAGCAGCTTAGGGGGGTACAGCGGGGGATGGGAGACCCAGTACTTC	CASSLGGYSGGWETQYF
-	TRBV9	TRBD2	TRBJ2-2	TGTGCCAGCAGCGCAACCGGGACTAGCACCGGGGAGCTGTTTTTT	CASSATGTSTGELFF
-	TRBV5-4	-	TRBJ2-1	TGTGCCAGCAGCTTGCCAGCGGTCGTCGATGAGCAGTTCTTC	CASSLPAVVDEQFF
-	TRBV7-8	-	TRBJ1-4	TGTGCCAGCAGCTCCGGGGATGGAAAACTGTTTTTT	CASSSGDGKLFF
-	TRBV14	-	TRBJ2-1	TGTGCCAGCAGCCAACGGGGATACAATGAGCAGTTCTTC	CASSQRGYNEQFF
-	TRBV19	-	TRBJ2-1	TGTGCCAGTAGCGCAGAGGGAGGCAGCTCCTACAATGAGCAGTTCTTC	CASSAEGGSSYNEQFF
-	TRBV25-1	TRBD1	TRBJ2-7	TGTGCCAGCAGTGCGACAGGGGCGATATCCTACGAGCAGTACTTC	CASSATGAISYEQYF
-	TRBV10-1	-	TRBJ1-1	TGCGCCAGCAGTGAGTCGCGCGACCGGGATAGGGCTTTCTTT	CASSESRDRDRAFF
-	TRBV7-9	TRBD2	TRBJ2-1	TGTGCCAGCAGCCAAGCACGGACTAGCGGGGAGTTGATCTTCTTC	CASSQARTSGELIFF
-	TRBV18	TRBD1	TRBJ2-5	TGTGCCAGTTTTGACAGGGGGGAGACCCAGTACTTC	CASFDRGETQYF
-	TRBV19	-	TRBJ1-2	TGTGCCAGTAGTCCTACCCTGTCTTTTCACTATGGCTACACCTTC	CASSPTLSFHYGYTF
-	TRBV6-5	-	TRBJ2-5	TGTGCCAGCAGTTCCTTGCTGGGGGCGGGAGAGACCCAGTACTTC	CASSSLLGAGETQYF
-	TRBV6-5	-	TRBJ1-1	TGTGCCAGCAGTTACCCCACAAGGGGGAACACTGAAGCTTTCTTT	CASSYPTRGNTEAFF
few	TRBV5-8	-	TRBJ2-3	TGTGCCAGCAGCGGGGGGACGGATCCTAGCACAGATACGCAGTATTTT	CASSGGTDPSTDTQYF
-	TRBV30	-	TRBJ1-6	TGTGCCTGGAGTGTGGCAGGGCTGAATAATTCACCCCTCCACTTT	CAWSVAGLNNSPLHF
-	TRBV29-1	TRBD2	TRBJ2-1	TGCAGCGTGGTTGGGACTAACCTTTCGGGATATGAGCAGTTCTTC	CSVVGTNLSGYEQFF
-	TRBV7-2	TRBD1	TRBJ1-2	TGTGCCAGCAGCCGAGACAGGGCGGCCAACTATGGCTACACCTTC	CASSRDRAANYGYTF
-	TRBV29-1	-	TRBJ1-6	TGCAGCGTCGGGGGAGGTGATTCACCCCTCCACTTT	CSVGGGDSPLHF
-	TRBV27	TRBD1	TRBJ1-2	TGTGCCAGCAGTTCCATCGGCCCCCAGGGGGCGCATGGCTACACCTTC	CASSSIGPQGAHGYTF
-	TRBV7-2	-	TRBJ2-2	TGTGCCAGCAGCTCCCGGAACACCGGGGAGCTGTTTTTT	CASSSRNTGELFF
-	TRBV28	-	TRBJ2-1	TGTGCCAGCAGTTTACGGGGGCTAGCGGAGTACAATGAGCAGTTCTTC	CASSLRGLAEYNEQFF
-	TRBV5-6	TRBD1	TRBJ1-5	TGTGCCAGCAGCTCCGGACAGGGGGAACGGCAGCCCCAGCATTTT	CASSSGQGERQPQHF
-	TRBV7-9	TRBD2	TRBJ2-7	TGTGCCAGCAGCTCTTACGCGAGCGGGACCTACGAGCAGTACTTC	CASSSYASGTYEQYF
-	TRBV7-2	-	TRBJ1-5	TGTGCCAGCAGCTTAGGGCCTAGCAATCAGCCCCAGCATTTT	CASSLGPSNQPQHF
-	TRBV7-6	-	TRBJ1-2	TGTGCCAGCAGGTCCGGGACAAGCATTGGCTACACCTTC	CASRSGTSIGYTF
once	TRBV5-4	TRBD1	TRBJ2-1	TGTGCCAGCAACGCAGCAGGGACAGGCTCCTACAATGAGCAGTTCTTC	CASNAAGTGSYNEQFF
-	TRBV15	TRBD1	TRBJ1-1	TGTGCCACCAGCAGTCCCGGGACAGGGAACACTGAAGCTTTCTTT	CATSSPGTGNTEAFF
once	TRBV25-1	-	TRBJ1-3	TGTGCCAGCAGTGAACCTGGTCGGGCCATATATTTT	CASSEPGRAIYF
-	TRBV5-5	TRBD1	TRBJ1-2	TGTGCCAGCAGCTTGGCCGCAGGGGGACTCGGGGGCTACACCTTC	CASSLAAGGLGGYTF
-	TRBV7-2	-	TRBJ2-7	TGTGCCAGCAGCCCGAGAAAAACAGGGGAGGACTACGAGCAGTACTTC	CASSPRKTGEDYEQYF